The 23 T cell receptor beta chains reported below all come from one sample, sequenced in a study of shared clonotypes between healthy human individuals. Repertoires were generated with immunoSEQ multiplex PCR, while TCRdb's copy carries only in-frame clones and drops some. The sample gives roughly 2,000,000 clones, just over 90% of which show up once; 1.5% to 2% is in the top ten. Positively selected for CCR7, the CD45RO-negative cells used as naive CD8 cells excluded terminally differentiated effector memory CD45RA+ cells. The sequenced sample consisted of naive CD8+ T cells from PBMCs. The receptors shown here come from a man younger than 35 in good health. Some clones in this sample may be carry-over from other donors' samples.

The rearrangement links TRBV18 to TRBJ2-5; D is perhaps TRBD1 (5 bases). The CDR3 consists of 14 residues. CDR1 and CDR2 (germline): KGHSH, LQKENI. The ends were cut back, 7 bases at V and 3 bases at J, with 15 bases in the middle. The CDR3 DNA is TGTGCCAGCTGTCCCCCTGGGGCAGAAGAGACCCAGTACTTC. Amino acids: CASCPPGAEETQYF.

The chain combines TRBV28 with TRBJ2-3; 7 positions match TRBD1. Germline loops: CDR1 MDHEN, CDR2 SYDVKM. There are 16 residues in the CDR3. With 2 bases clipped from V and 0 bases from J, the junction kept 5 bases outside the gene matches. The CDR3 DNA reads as TGTGCCAGCAGTTTAGACAGGGATTCTAGCACAGATACGCAGTATTTT. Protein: CASSLDRDSSTDTQYF.

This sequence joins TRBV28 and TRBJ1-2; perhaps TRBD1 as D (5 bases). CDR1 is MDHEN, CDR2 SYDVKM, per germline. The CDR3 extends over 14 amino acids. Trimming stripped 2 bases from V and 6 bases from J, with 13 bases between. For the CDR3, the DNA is TGTGCCAGCAGTTTAAGGACCCCCAGGGATGGCTACACCTTC. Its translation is CASSLRTPRDGYTF.

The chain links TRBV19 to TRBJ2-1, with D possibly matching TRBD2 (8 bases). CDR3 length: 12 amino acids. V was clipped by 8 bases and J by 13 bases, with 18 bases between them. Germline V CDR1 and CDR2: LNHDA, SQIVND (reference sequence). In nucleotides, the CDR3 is TGTGCCAGTGAGGGGGCGGGAGGAAACCAGTTCTTC. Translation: CASEGAGGNQFF.

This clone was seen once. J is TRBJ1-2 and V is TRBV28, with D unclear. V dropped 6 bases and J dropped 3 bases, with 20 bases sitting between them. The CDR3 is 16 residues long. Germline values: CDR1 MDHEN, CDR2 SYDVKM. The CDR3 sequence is CASSPQVGIWDYGYTF. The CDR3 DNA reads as TGTGCCAGCAGCCCCCAGGTTGGAATATGGGACTATGGCTACACCTTC.

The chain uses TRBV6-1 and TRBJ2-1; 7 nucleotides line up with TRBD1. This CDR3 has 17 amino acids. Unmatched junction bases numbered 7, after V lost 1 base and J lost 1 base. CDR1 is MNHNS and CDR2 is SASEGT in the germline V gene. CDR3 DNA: TGTGCCAGCAGTGAAGGGACGGGGACAGAGTCCTACAATGAGCAGTTCTTC. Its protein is CASSEGTGTESYNEQFF.

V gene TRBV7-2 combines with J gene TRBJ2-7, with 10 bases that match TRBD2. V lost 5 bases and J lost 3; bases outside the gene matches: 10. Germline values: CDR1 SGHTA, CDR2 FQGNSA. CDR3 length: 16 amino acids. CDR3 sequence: CASSNGDGTSVYEQYF. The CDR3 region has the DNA TGTGCCAGCAGCAATGGAGACGGGACTAGCGTCTACGAGCAGTACTTC.

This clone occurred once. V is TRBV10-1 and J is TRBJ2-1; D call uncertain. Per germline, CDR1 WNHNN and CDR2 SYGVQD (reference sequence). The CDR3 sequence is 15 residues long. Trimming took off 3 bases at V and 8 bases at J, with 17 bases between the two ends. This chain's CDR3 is CASSDWGNDVHEQFF. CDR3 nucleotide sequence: TGCGCCAGCAGTGACTGGGGAAACGATGTCCATGAGCAGTTCTTC.

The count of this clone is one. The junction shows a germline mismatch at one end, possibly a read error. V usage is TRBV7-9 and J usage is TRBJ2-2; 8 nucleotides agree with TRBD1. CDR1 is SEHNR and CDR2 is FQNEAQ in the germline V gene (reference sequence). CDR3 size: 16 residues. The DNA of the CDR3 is TGTGCCAGCAGTTTAGCGACAGGGGTGAACACCGGGGAGCTGTTTTTT. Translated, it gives CASSLATGVNTGELFF.

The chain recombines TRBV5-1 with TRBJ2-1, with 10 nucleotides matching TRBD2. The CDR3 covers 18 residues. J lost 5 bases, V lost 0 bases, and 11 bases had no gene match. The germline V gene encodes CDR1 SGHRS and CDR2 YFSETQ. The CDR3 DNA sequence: TGCGCCAGCAGCTTGGACGCTAGCGGGAGTTGGAGTGACAATGAGCAGTTCTTC. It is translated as CASSLDASGSWSDNEQFF.

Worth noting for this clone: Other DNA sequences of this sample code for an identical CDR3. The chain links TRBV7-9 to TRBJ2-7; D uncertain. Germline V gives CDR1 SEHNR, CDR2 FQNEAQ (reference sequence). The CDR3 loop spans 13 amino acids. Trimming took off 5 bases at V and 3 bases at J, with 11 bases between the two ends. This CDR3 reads CASSRDGYYEQYF. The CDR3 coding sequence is TGTGCCAGCAGCCGAGACGGATACTACGAGCAGTACTTC.

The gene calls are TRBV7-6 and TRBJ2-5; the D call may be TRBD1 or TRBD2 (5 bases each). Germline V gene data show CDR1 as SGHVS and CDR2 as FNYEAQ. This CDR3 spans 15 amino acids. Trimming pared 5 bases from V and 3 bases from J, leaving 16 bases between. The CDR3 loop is CASSLGAAVKETQYF. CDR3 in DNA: TGTGCCAGCAGCCTCGGGGCGGCTGTTAAAGAGACCCAGTACTTC.

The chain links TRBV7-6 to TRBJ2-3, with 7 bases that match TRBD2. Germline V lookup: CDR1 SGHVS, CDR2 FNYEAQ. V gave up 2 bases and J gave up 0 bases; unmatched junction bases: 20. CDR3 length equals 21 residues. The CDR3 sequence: CASSLQDRDYRKSASTDTQYF. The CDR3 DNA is TGTGCCAGCAGCTTACAGGACCGGGACTACCGAAAAAGTGCTAGCACAGATACGCAGTATTTT.

CDR3 sequence reads: CASSLDPGRTLFGYTF. In DNA, the CDR3 is TGTGCCAGCAGCCTAGACCCGGGGCGAACGCTCTTTGGCTACACCTTC. J is TRBJ1-2 and V is TRBV9; a possible D gene is TRBD1 (5 bases). Germline CDR1 and CDR2: SGDLS and YYNGEE. V lost 4 bases and J 7 bases, leaving 23 bases between the germline ends. The CDR3 sequence is 16 residues long.

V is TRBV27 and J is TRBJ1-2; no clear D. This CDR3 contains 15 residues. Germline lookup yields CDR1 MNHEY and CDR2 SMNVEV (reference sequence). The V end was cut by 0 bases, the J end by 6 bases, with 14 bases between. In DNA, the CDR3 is TGTGCCAGCAGTTTATCGTGGAGGGTTGGGGATGGCTACACCTTC. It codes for CASSLSWRVGDGYTF.

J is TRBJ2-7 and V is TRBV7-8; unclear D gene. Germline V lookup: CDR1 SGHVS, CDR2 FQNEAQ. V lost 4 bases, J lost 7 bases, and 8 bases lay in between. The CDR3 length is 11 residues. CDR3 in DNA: TGTGCCAGCAGCTCTATGGGGGAGCAGTACTTC. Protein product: CASSSMGEQYF.

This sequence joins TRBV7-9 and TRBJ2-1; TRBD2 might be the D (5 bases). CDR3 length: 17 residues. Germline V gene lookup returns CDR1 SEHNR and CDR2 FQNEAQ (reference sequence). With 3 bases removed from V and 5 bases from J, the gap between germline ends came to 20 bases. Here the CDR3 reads CASSFEGRSDWHNEQFF. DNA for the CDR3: TGTGCCAGCAGCTTTGAAGGGCGGTCGGACTGGCACAATGAGCAGTTCTTC.

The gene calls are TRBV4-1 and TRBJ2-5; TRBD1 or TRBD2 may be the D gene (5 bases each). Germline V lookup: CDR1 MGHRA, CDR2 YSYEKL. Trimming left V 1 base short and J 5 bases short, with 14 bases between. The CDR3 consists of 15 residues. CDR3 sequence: CASSQAGHARETQYF. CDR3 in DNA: TGCGCCAGCAGCCAAGCGGGGCACGCTCGGGAGACCCAGTACTTC.

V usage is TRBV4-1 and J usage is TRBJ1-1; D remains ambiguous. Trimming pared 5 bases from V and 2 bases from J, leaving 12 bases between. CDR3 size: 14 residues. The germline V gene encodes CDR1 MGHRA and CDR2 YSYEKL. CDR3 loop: CASSTTGYNTEAFF. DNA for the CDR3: TGCGCCAGCAGCACCACGGGGTACAACACTGAAGCTTTCTTT.

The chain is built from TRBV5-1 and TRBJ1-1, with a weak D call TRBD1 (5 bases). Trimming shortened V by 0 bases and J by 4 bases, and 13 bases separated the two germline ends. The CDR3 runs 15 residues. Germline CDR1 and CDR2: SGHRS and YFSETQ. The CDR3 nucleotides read TGCGCCAGCAGCTTGGACCAGGCTGGGGGCACTGAAGCTTTCTTT. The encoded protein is CASSLDQAGGTEAFF.

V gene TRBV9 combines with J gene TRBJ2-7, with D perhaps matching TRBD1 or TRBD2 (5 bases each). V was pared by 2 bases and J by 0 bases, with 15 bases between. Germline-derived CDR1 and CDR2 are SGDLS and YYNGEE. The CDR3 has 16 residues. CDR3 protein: CASSVDPGTPSYEQYF. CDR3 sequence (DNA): TGTGCCAGCAGCGTGGACCCAGGGACCCCCTCCTACGAGCAGTACTTC.

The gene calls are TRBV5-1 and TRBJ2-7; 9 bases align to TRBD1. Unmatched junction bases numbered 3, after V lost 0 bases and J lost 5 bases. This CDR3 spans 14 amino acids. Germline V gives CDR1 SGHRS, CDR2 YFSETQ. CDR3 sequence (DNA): TGCGCCAGCAGCTTGGGGGACAGGGCTGACGAGCAGTACTTC. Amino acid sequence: CASSLGDRADEQYF. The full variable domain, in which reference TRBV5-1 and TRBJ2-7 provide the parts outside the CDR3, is KAGVTQTPRYLIKTRGQQVTLSCSPISGHRSVSWYQQTPGQGLQFLFEYFSETQRNKGNFPGRFSGRQFSNSRSEMNVSTLELGDSALYLCASSLGDRADEQYFGPGTRLTVT.

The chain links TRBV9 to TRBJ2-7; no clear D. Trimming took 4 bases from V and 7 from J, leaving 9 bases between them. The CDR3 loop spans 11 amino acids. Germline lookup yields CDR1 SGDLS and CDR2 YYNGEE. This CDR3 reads CASSQSGEQYF. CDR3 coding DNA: TGTGCCAGCAGCCAATCCGGGGAGCAGTACTTC.